One T cell receptor beta chain is described in this entry. Authors' processing steps: Nucleated cell counts were estimated from reference gene primer amplification. Some clones are missing from TCRdb's copy, which holds only in-frame ones; the method was immunoSEQ multiplex PCR. Clone size and V and J calls were adopted from that table, with D and trimming inferred from the DNA. This table has approximately 130,000 clones, 70% to 90% appearing once. This entry is derived from a study of blood T cell repertoires in COVID-19. Overall study: The origin of the acute and convalescent COVID-19 samples was the United States, Italy and Spain. T cells, B-cell-depleted T cells, or PBMCs supplied cDNA or gDNA.

CDR1 is SEHNR and CDR2 is FQNEAQ in the germline V gene (reference sequence). This CDR3 contains 13 residues. Trimming removed 2 bases at V and 1 base at J, with 5 bases between. Sequencing input: peripheral blood. V gene TRBV7-9 combines with J gene TRBJ1-1, with D tentatively TRBD1 (5 bases). The source of this sequence is a woman aged 45 to 65 who had recovered from COVID-19. The CDR3 bases are TGTGCCAGCAGCTTACAGGGGAACACTGAAGCTTTCTTT. It encodes CASSLQGNTEAFF.